A single sample is the source of the 20 T cell receptor beta chains below, sequenced in a study of blood T cell repertoires in COVID-19. Libraries were prepared by immunoSEQ multiplex PCR; TCRdb keeps only in-frame clonotypes and omits some of them. The table has roughly 370,000 clones, 80% to 90% seen once. The source material was PBMCs or T cells enriched from blood (not recorded which). These TCRs come from a woman aged 50 to 65 who had recovered from COVID-19.

The chain has TRBV27 and TRBJ2-1, with 8 bases that match TRBD1. Germline CDR1 and CDR2: MNHEY and SMNVEV (reference sequence). V lost 3 bases, J lost 7 bases, and 11 bases stayed unmatched. The CDR3 is 16 amino acids. The CDR3 bases are TGTGCCAGCAGTTTCCATGCAGGGGGCGAGAGGAATGAGCAGTTCTTC. Translation: CASSFHAGGERNEQFF.

The rearrangement links TRBV7-3 to TRBJ2-5, with TRBD2 matching over 10 bases. Per the germline V gene, CDR1 is SGHTA and CDR2 is FQGTGA. Trimming cost V 4 bases and J 5 bases; bases outside gene matches: 7. CDR3 size: 15 residues. CDR3 residues: CASSSIAGGLETQYF. Written as DNA, the CDR3 is TGTGCCAGCAGCTCTATAGCGGGGGGCCTCGAGACCCAGTACTTC.

This clone has only a few counts. This chain joins TRBV6-1 and TRBJ1-2; D is unresolved. CDR1 MNHNS and CDR2 SASEGT come from the germline V gene. V lost 0 bases and J 0 bases, leaving 14 bases between the germline ends. The CDR3 has 17 residues. CDR3 coding DNA: TGTGCCAGCAGTGAAGCGTTGAGCGAACTACCTAACTATGGCTACACCTTC. Encoded protein: CASSEALSELPNYGYTF.

The rearrangement uses TRBV2 and TRBJ1-5; perhaps TRBD1 as D (5 bases). This CDR3 is built from 16 residues. Germline CDR1 is SNHLY and CDR2 is FYNNEI. The V and J ends lost 3 bases and 0 bases respectively, with 12 bases between them. CDR3 sequence reads: CASSDQGIYSNQPQHF. DNA for the CDR3: TGTGCCAGCAGTGACCAGGGAATCTATAGCAATCAGCCCCAGCATTTT.

The chain recombines TRBV7-2 with TRBJ2-5; maybe TRBD1 (6 bases). CDR1 is SGHTA, CDR2 FQGNSA, per germline. V was clipped by 3 bases and J by 5 bases, with 16 bases between them. The CDR3 is 15 residues long. DNA for the CDR3: TGTGCCAGCAGCTTTACAGGGAACAGGGAGGAGACCCAGTACTTC. This codes for CASSFTGNREETQYF.

This chain uses TRBV4-1 with TRBJ1-4, with D possibly being TRBD1 (5 bases). This CDR3 spans 15 amino acids. CDR1 is MGHRA and CDR2 is YSYEKL in the germline V gene. V was shortened by 0 bases and J by 3 bases, with 8 bases between the two germline ends. CDR3 bases: TGCGCCAGCAGCCAAGAAAACAGGCCTAATGAAAAACTGTTTTTT. Translating it yields CASSQENRPNEKLFF.

The chain carries TRBV10-3 and TRBJ2-3, with D possibly TRBD2 on 6 matching bases. This CDR3 has 17 residues. Germline V gene sequence: CDR1 ENHRY, CDR2 SYGVKD. Between the trimmed V and J ends, which lost 5 bases and 4 bases, there was a span of 22 bases. The CDR3 DNA reads as TGTGCCATCAGTTGGTTTAGCGGTGGGGGTAAGGCAGATACGCAGTATTTT. This sequence encodes CAISWFSGGGKADTQYF.

The genes are TRBV19 and TRBJ2-3, with 9 bases fitting TRBD2. Germline assignment: CDR1 LNHDA and CDR2 SQIVND (reference sequence). V was pared by 9 bases and J by 2 bases, with 6 bases of the junction left unmatched. The CDR3 is 14 residues long. CDR3 bases: TGTGCCAGCCAGACTAGCGGATACACAGATACGCAGTATTTT. Protein product: CASQTSGYTDTQYF. Complete variable domain (other parts from reference TRBV19 and TRBJ2-3): DGGITQSPKYLFRKEGQNVTLSCEQNLNHDAMYWYRQDPGQGLRLIYYSQIVNDFQKGDIAEGYSVSREKKESFPLTVTSAQKNPTAFYLCASQTSGYTDTQYFGPGTRLTVL.

V gene TRBV2 combines with J gene TRBJ2-5, with a possible D match to TRBD1 (5 bases). The V and J ends lost 1 base and 7 bases respectively, with 10 bases between them. Germline CDR1 and CDR2: SNHLY and FYNNEI. The CDR3 spans 13 residues. In DNA, the CDR3 is TGTGCCAGCAGTGAAGGGGGTCAGGGGACCCAGTACTTC. This gives the protein CASSEGGQGTQYF.

A single count supports this clone. V and J are TRBV19 and TRBJ1-1, with D perhaps matching TRBD1 (5 bases). The V gene's germline CDR1 is LNHDA and CDR2 SQIVND (reference sequence). The CDR3 has 11 residues. Trimming took 8 bases from V and 10 from J, leaving 14 bases between them. CDR3 bases: TGTGCCAGTTGGACAAACGGTGGAGCTTTCTTT. Residues: CASWTNGGAFF.

J is TRBJ2-7 and V is TRBV12-3 or TRBV12-4, with D tentatively TRBD1 (6 bases). The CDR3 spans 13 residues. The V gene lost 6 bases and the J gene lost 2 bases, with 11 bases spanning the gap. CDR3 protein: CASRIQGTYEQYF. The CDR3 coding sequence is TGTGCCAGCAGAATACAGGGAACCTACGAGCAGTACTTC.

The chain joins TRBV7-9 to TRBJ1-4; D is undetermined. CDR1 and CDR2 (germline): SEHNR, FQNEAQ (reference sequence). This CDR3 is built from 16 residues. The V end lost 2 bases, the J end lost 7 bases, and 17 bases lay between the germline ends. CDR3 sequence: CASSLKGVSGGEKLFF. CDR3 bases: TGTGCCAGCAGCTTAAAAGGAGTCTCCGGAGGTGAAAAACTGTTTTTT.

V gene TRBV2 combines with J gene TRBJ1-1; no firm D call. The germline CDR1 and CDR2 sequences are SNHLY and FYNNEI. V lost 4 bases and J lost 2, with 11 bases in between. This CDR3 is 14 amino acids long. The CDR3 coding sequence is TGTGCCAGCAGTGTGGCAGGAAAAAACACTGAAGCTTTCTTT. It translates to CASSVAGKNTEAFF. The full variable domain, its missing parts supplied by reference TRBV2 and TRBJ1-1, is EPEVTQTPSHQVTQMGQEVILRCVPISNHLYFYWYRQILGQKVEFLVSFYNNEISEKSEIFDDQFSVERPDGSNFTLKIRSTKLEDSAMYFCASSVAGKNTEAFFGQGTRLTVV.

The V and J genes are TRBV27 and TRBJ1-6; D is ambiguous. Trimming stripped 3 bases from V and 9 bases from J, with 6 bases between. Per germline, CDR1 MNHEY and CDR2 SMNVEV (reference sequence). CDR3 length equals 12 residues. The CDR3 protein is CASSFIGSPLHF. DNA of the CDR3: TGTGCCAGCAGTTTTATCGGTTCACCCCTCCACTTT.

This clone was seen once. This chain joins TRBV7-9 and TRBJ1-4, with D possibly TRBD1 on 5 matching bases. This CDR3 comprises 14 residues. Germline V lookup: CDR1 SEHNR, CDR2 FQNEAQ (reference sequence). The V end lost 6 bases, the J end lost 0 bases, and 8 bases lay between the germline ends. The CDR3 here is CASRSGTTNEKLFF. The CDR3 nucleotides are TGTGCCAGCAGGTCAGGGACAACTAATGAAAAACTGTTTTTT.

This clone appeared a few times. The chain links TRBV14 to TRBJ2-7; TRBD2 matches at 7 bases. V gave up 4 bases and J gave up 7 bases; unmatched junction bases: 7. CDR1 is SGHDN and CDR2 is FVKESK in the germline V gene. The CDR3 is 13 residues long. The CDR3 DNA reads as TGTGCCAGCAGCCCAGATGGGGAGGGGGAGCAGTACTTC. Protein: CASSPDGEGEQYF.

The chain joins TRBV7-2 to TRBJ1-4, with 7 positions matching TRBD1. The CDR3 is 14 residues long. With V trimmed by 2 bases and J by 10 bases, 7 bases remained unmatched. The V gene's germline CDR1 is SGHTA and CDR2 FQGNSA. The CDR3 nucleotides are TGTGCCAGCAGCTTAAGGGGGCTGGATGTAAAACTGTTTTTT. Translated, it gives CASSLRGLDVKLFF.

This chain links TRBV7-6 with TRBJ1-2; TRBD1 aligns across 10 bases. CDR1 SGHVS and CDR2 FNYEAQ come from the germline V gene. J gave up 4 bases and V 5 bases, and 22 bases lay outside the gene matches. The CDR3 runs to 20 residues. The CDR3 here is CASSPLSLYRDRGETYGYTF. CDR3 DNA: TGTGCCAGCAGCCCCCTTTCGCTATACCGGGACAGGGGTGAGACCTATGGCTACACCTTC.

J is TRBJ2-3 and V is TRBV4-1; the D gene is possibly TRBD1 (5 bases). Germline V gives CDR1 MGHRA, CDR2 YSYEKL. The ends were cut back, 2 bases at V and 3 bases at J, with 15 bases in the middle. The CDR3 runs to 16 residues. The CDR3 here is CASSQSQGKETDTQYF. The CDR3 DNA follows: TGCGCCAGCAGCCAAAGCCAGGGTAAGGAAACAGATACGCAGTATTTT.

This rearrangement joins TRBV10-3 to TRBJ2-1, with 12 bases lining up with TRBD2. V dropped 4 bases and J dropped 5; count of bases not matched to a gene: 3. Per the germline V gene, CDR1 is ENHRY and CDR2 is SYGVKD. This CDR3 is 15 amino acids long. CDR3 bases: TGTGCCATCAGTGCGACTAGCGGGGGAAACAATGAGCAGTTCTTC. Translating it yields CAISATSGGNNEQFF.